The TCR beta chain under discussion was sequenced for a study of cytomegalovirus exposure and HLA in healthy donors (dated by TCRdb to 2017 to 2019). With respect to the entire study: According to an earlier analysis of a few hundred of the donors, 150 million to 200 million T cells yielded some 120 million unique TCR beta sequences and about 300 Gb of sequence data. An early release covering around 630 HLA-typed donors comprised 250 to 350 gigabases of sequencing data and around 85 million unique TCR sequences. Of the approximately 400 genotyped donors, more than 75% were placed in the genetic ancestry cluster associated with self-reported Caucasian donors. The study aimed to test whether cataloging public T cell receptors could reveal signatures of past pathogen exposure. The study used immunosequencing to profile the T cell repertoires of 600 to 850 subjects and linked those repertoires to cytomegalovirus serostatus. Along with the approximately 620-subject first cohort, a separate validation cohort of 120 different subjects was used. To predict cytomegalovirus infection status, the study brought together high-throughput TCR immunosequencing, statistical association of individual TCRs with disease status, and machine learning. In a later analysis, previously published TCR beta repertoires from 670 or so donors were re-analyzed and high-resolution HLA genotyping was added so that TCR occurrence patterns could be studied. The later analysis used no new phenotypic data to find candidate immune exposures, relying instead on TCR beta sequences and their occurrence across donors. An earlier analysis of around 580 of the donors used high-throughput TCR beta sequencing to judge whether each TCR beta V gene segment behaved as functional or pseudogenic. Donor age, sex, ethnicity and CMV serostatus were compiled alongside the repertoire data. A later genetic analysis took genome-wide SNP genotypes for about 60% of the roughly 670 donors and used that subset as a discovery cohort. All discovery cohort repertoires had been generated on a single sequencing platform. Both class I and class II loci were covered by HLA typing, at four-digit resolution. The number of typed donors differed by locus: roughly 629-640 for A, B, C, DRB1 and DQB1; 500 to 550 for DQA1; 606 for DPA1; and around 490 for DPB1. Roughly 5 DR-DQ haplotypes were handled as single units for association and clustering because linkage in the cohort was strong. Among about 410 genotyped donors of the cohort, an average of about 220,000 unique TCR beta nucleotide sequences was sequenced per donor, of which approximately 18% were non-productive. Beyond this particular receptor, the publication reports: In an earlier analysis of fewer than 700 of the donors, most TCR beta V segments appeared in productive rearrangements about 87% or about 30% of the time, broadly matching IMGT annotations. In both the original and validation cohorts, the classifier was reported to diagnose cytomegalovirus status with high specificity and sensitivity. This cohort had only TCR beta chains sequenced, and the lack of alpha or paired-chain data limited which features could be detected. A total of about 180 TCR beta chains were listed by the study as associated with cytomegalovirus. According to the authors, the approach could potentially be generalized to other disease states and immunological phenotypes. Several of the top co-occurrence clusters appeared to be linked to parvovirus B19, influenza, CMV and Epstein-Barr virus, according to a later analysis. Most CMV-associated TCR beta chains appeared to be HLA-restricted in a later analysis, and the HLA associations seemed to be driven largely by CMV exposure. Across donors, most TCR sequences were observed very rarely, whereas some public TCRs were present in many individuals. Immune exposure information for the cohort was limited to CMV serostatus. A further reported finding was that TCR beta sequences accurately predicted the HLA-A and HLA-B alleles for most subjects in the first cohort. A later genetic analysis associated a missense DCLRE1C variant with V-gene and J-gene trimming of TCR beta chains, and an independent cohort replicated the association. According to a later analysis, TCR association rates differed among HLA loci, with DRB1 alleles showing the most associated TCRs and HLA-C alleles showing the fewest. A later analysis found that HLA-associated TCR beta chains were more clonally expanded and had lower generation probabilities than equally common non-associated chains. A cluster of highly shared sequence variants was judged likely to be a technical artifact of the sequencing pipeline. Some IMGT-functional V segments, including TRBV6-2 and TRBV6-3, could not be distinguished by the 87-base-pair reads and were therefore excluded. A few of the identified cytomegalovirus-associated TCR beta chains were confirmed in vitro to be specific for cytomegalovirus antigens. Because some donors lacked HLA typing at each locus, the association tests relied only on the typed subset. Linkage disequilibrium might explain the correlated functional status among segregating V segments, but an unknown experimental factor could not be excluded. In a later analysis, some 18,000 TCR beta sequences were associated with specific HLA alleles at a false discovery rate of 0.05. The earlier analysis of 587 of the donors excluded approximately 17 rarely observed V segments, including chromosome 9 orphons, because counts were too low. According to a later genetic analysis, donors in an Asian-associated ancestry cluster had fewer N-insertions in productive TCRs than the approximately 710-donor mean. Roughly uniform sequencing depth across donors was assumed in presence/absence analyses, although this assumption may not hold. When HLA alleles, especially DR and DQ, strongly co-occurred, attributing TCR associations to individual alleles was difficult.

The protocol used for the library was the immunoSEQ multiplex PCR assay. For the multiplex PCR, a mixture combining 60 forward primers for TCR Vbeta segments and 13 reverse primers for TCR Jbeta segments was used. The CDR3 region of rearranged TCR beta genes was amplified from genomic DNA by a multiplex PCR assay. The Illumina HiSeq System was used to sequence the amplified TCR beta libraries as 87-base-pair reads. Per the original workflow: In a later analysis, some 80 million unique TCR beta chains were counted across the approximately 640 repertoires, and about 9.9 million of these chains were shared by at least two donors. Raw reads were error-corrected and collapsed into unique sequences by a nearest-neighbor algorithm in which closely related sequences were merged to remove PCR and sequencing errors. Alignment of CDR3 sequences to IMGT reference sequences was used to assign V, D and J gene segments. For a sequence to be retained, a match of at least six nucleotides to both a V gene segment and a J gene segment was required. A rearrangement was called productive if the CDR3 had no stop codons and remained in frame with V and J, and every other rearrangement was called non-productive. Following IMGT convention, CDR3 was defined as the stretch from the second conserved V-encoded cysteine up to the conserved J-encoded phenylalanine. Sequences without an unambiguous match to a single V gene segment were excluded from the earlier analysis of approximately 600 of the donors. In an earlier analysis of a few hundred of the donors, V segments were called functional above 56.7% productive rearrangements and were called segregating when the between-donor standard deviation exceeded 5%. To diagnose cytomegalovirus status from the catalog of TCR beta chain sequences, a statistical classification framework was built. A later analysis assigned V and J genes by comparing TCR nucleotide sequences with IMGT/GENE-DB human TR gene sequences. Using the TCRdist pipeline, a later analysis assigned CDR3 sequences along with most-parsimonious VDJ recombination scenarios. In a later analysis, each TCR beta chain was defined by its CDR3 amino acid sequence together with its V-gene family, and reads without a unique V-gene family were excluded. To address suspected cross-contamination and a sequencing artifact, a later analysis removed 592 highly shared, low-generation-probability nucleotide sequences. For each public chain, a later analysis derived a clonal expansion index from normalized ranks of inferred template counts within each repertoire. A later analysis computed generation probabilities with a VDJ recombination model fitted to out-of-frame rearrangements, and checked the results against IGoR. Hypergeometric tests were used in a later analysis to score TCR-TCR, TCR-HLA and TCR-CMV co-occurrence, with a repertoire-size bias correction applied to the TCR pairs. False discovery rates were estimated in a later analysis by permuting HLA or CMV assignments 20 times. A later analysis grouped co-occurring TCRs with DBSCAN, adding TCRdist sequence similarity when clustering within HLA-allele-positive subsets. For co-occurrence clustering, repertoires with fewer than 30,000 or more than 120,000 public chains were excluded, along with roughly 5 repertoires with anomalous nucleotide sharing. TCRdb took over this immuneACCESS table, retaining in-frame rearrangements with V and J assigned. Such tables are incomplete; in checked studies, under half of the missing clones stem from an unresolved V gene, and the remainder is unexplained. The DNA gave D and trimming, while V, J and clone size come from that table. The sample profile shows over 150,000 clones; around three quarters of them were found once. 1% of the sample lies in the top ten.

The cohort was made up of 500 to 800 healthy bone marrow donors. All cohort members were sampled while nominally healthy, although unrecorded immune exposures were likely present. The donor tested CMV seropositive and was one of the 289 seropositive cohort members. A peripheral blood sample was provided by each donor, and peripheral blood mononuclear cells were used for TCR beta sequencing. The Qiagen DNeasy Blood Extraction Kit was used to extract genomic DNA from the blood cell samples. This clone was counted a few times. What antigen it recognizes has not been identified. No base qualities exist here, and no much larger clone lies one base off it. In the germline V gene, CDR1 corresponds to SGHAT and CDR2 to FQNNGV. Including cysteine and phenylalanine, the CDR3 has 16 amino acids. Only the CDR3 region is kept as DNA, spanning 48 bases read in frame from base 1. The trim is 2 bases for V and 2 bases for J, with a gap of 15 bases between the germline ends.

The rearrangement combines TRBV11-2 with TRBJ1-2; the D gene is perhaps TRBD1, from 5 matching bases. The TCR sequence derives from a woman in her forties or fifties in good health and CMV-seropositive. The sample taken for sequencing was PBMCs. The encoded CDR3 is CASSLSSGLLNYGYTF. DNA sequence: TGTGCCAGCAGCTTAAGTTCGGGACTTCTCAACTATGGCTACACCTTC.